This T cell receptor beta chain was retrieved from a study of cytomegalovirus exposure and HLA in healthy donors. Turning to this clone: Its specificity is unknown.

Both 60 Vbeta primers and 13 Jbeta primers went into the PCR. Sequenced by immunoSEQ multiplex PCR; TCRdb stores in-frame clones only, minus some. The table lists roughly 170,000 clones, under 90% of them singletons. Findings and caveats of the study: A list of approximately 160 TCR beta chains associated with cytomegalovirus was given. Productive status was seen about 90% or about 30% of the time for most TCR beta V segments in an earlier analysis. As was reported, the classifier diagnosed cytomegalovirus status with high specificity and sensitivity.

The material sequenced was PBMCs. This clonotype originated in a man aged 18 to 30 in good health and CMV-seronegative.

CDR3 sequence: CASSLSGTMNTEAFF. CDR3 DNA: TGTGCCAGCAGTTTATCGGGCACAATGAACACTGAAGCTTTCTTT. The V call is TRBV27, the J call TRBJ1-1; D is ambiguous. Per germline, CDR1 MNHEY and CDR2 SMNVEV (reference sequence). With 0 bases removed from V and 0 bases from J, the gap between germline ends came to 8 bases. The CDR3 is 15 amino acids.